The sample holds many counts of the clone carrying this T cell receptor beta chain. This sample is drawn from a study of T cells in Graves' hyperthyroidism and ophthalmopathy. This sample holds PBMCs from roughly 10 ml fresh peripheral blood. The CDR3 is made up of 14 amino acids. The trim removed 1 base at V and 5 bases at J, leaving 5 bases unmatched. Germline lookup yields CDR1 GTSNPN and CDR2 SVGIG (reference sequence). Amplification targeted TCR beta CDR3 regions from RNA transcripts. RT-PCR in the first round (using the HTBI primer set) targeted the TCR CDR3. TCRdb ran MiXCR on the multiplex PCR reads and lists one entry per CDR3 protein. The sample holds fewer than 450,000 distinct CDR3 sequences; approximately 17% are singletons and the top ten take around 35%.

This receptor was taken from a woman in her 30s with Graves' hyperthyroidism that later progressed to Graves' ophthalmopathy. This chain uses TRBV30 with TRBJ2-1, with 7 bases identical to TRBD1. The material sequenced was blood. In nucleotides, the CDR3 is TGTGCCTGGAGTGGGGTAGACAGGGACAATGAGCAGTTCTTC. Translated: CAWSGVDRDNEQFF.